The 22 T cell receptor beta chains presented below share a single source sample, sequenced in a study of blood T cell repertoires in COVID-19. Data came from immunoSEQ multiplex PCR; TCRdb stores just in-frame clones and leaves some out. The table has about 69,000 clones, 79% seen once. The sample consisted of peripheral blood. These receptors were obtained from a human donor in a cohort sampled during active COVID-19.

This clone turned up a few times. The chain employs TRBV18 and TRBJ2-5; 7 bases are a match to TRBD1. CDR3 length: 14 residues. Germline CDR1 is KGHSH and CDR2 is LQKENI. The ends lost 4 bases at V and 2 bases at J; junction bases unmatched: 4. The CDR3 is CASSLQGNQETQYF. Written as DNA, the CDR3 is TGTGCCAGCTCACTACAGGGGAATCAAGAGACCCAGTACTTC.

The chain carries TRBV5-1 and TRBJ2-7, with a weak D call TRBD1 (5 bases). Trimming took off 3 bases at V and 3 bases at J, with 16 bases between the two ends. The CDR3 sequence is 15 residues long. The germline gives CDR1 SGHRS, CDR2 YFSETQ. The CDR3: CASSWMGPIGYEQYF. The DNA of the CDR3 is TGCGCCAGCAGCTGGATGGGGCCGATAGGCTACGAGCAGTACTTC. The full variable domain, rest sourced from reference TRBV5-1 and TRBJ2-7, is KAGVTQTPRYLIKTRGQQVTLSCSPISGHRSVSWYQQTPGQGLQFLFEYFSETQRNKGNFPGRFSGRQFSNSRSEMNVSTLELGDSALYLCASSWMGPIGYEQYFGPGTRLTVT.

With respect to this clone: The same CDR3 also results from other DNA sequences found in this sample. V and J are TRBV5-1 and TRBJ2-7; TRBD1 matches 8 bases. J gave up 3 bases and V 0 bases, and 2 bases lay outside the gene matches. Germline CDR1 and CDR2: SGHRS and YFSETQ. The CDR3 is 14 residues long. The CDR3 spells CASSLEGQGYEQYF. In DNA, the CDR3 is TGCGCCAGCAGCTTGGAAGGACAGGGCTACGAGCAGTACTTC.

This chain joins TRBV3-1 (or the pseudogene TRBV3-2) and TRBJ2-7; 16 nucleotides agree with TRBD2. The CDR3 sequence is 17 residues long. The trim removed 0 bases at V and 2 bases at J, leaving 1 base unmatched. Germline V gene lookup returns CDR1 LGHDT and CDR2 YNNKEL (reference sequence). The CDR3 sequence is CASSQEGTSGGAYEQYF. CDR3 sequence (DNA): TGTGCCAGCAGCCAAGAAGGGACTAGCGGGGGGGCCTACGAGCAGTACTTC.

The rearrangement joins TRBV5-4 to TRBJ2-3; D unresolved. This CDR3 is 13 amino acids long. Germline assignment: CDR1 SGHNT and CDR2 YYREEE (reference sequence). Trimming stripped 4 bases from V and 6 bases from J, with 12 bases between. CDR3 sequence (DNA): TGTGCCAGCAGCCGACCCCTAGTGGATACGCAGTATTTT. It yields the protein CASSRPLVDTQYF.

This clone was recorded once. This chain joins TRBV10-3 and TRBJ1-5; 10 bases agree with TRBD1. The CDR3 extends over 15 amino acids. V trimming: 6 bases; J trimming: 5 bases; junction bases outside the gene matches: 7. CDR1 is ENHRY and CDR2 is SYGVKD in the germline V gene. This CDR3 is CAIRKGQGRDQPQHF. Here the CDR3 DNA reads TGTGCCATCAGGAAGGGACAGGGGAGGGATCAGCCCCAGCATTTT.

This clone was seen only a few times. This rearrangement joins TRBV21-1 to TRBJ1-5; the D call in the table, TRBD1, was not verified against the DNA. TRBV21-1 is given as a pseudogene. The CDR3 extends over 15 amino acids. The CDR3 spells CASSADRVNNQPQHF. Here the CDR3 DNA reads TGTGCCAGCAGCGCAGACAGGGTAAACAATCAGCCCCAGCATTTT.

J is TRBJ2-2 and V is TRBV28; 9 bases map to TRBD1. Germline V gene lookup returns CDR1 MDHEN and CDR2 SYDVKM. The length of the CDR3 is 15 residues. Trimming took 6 bases from V and 5 from J; bases not matched to a gene: 7. The chain's CDR3 is CASRSTGGRTGELFF. As DNA, the CDR3 is TGTGCCAGCAGATCGACAGGGGGACGGACCGGGGAGCTGTTTTTT.

Here the CDR3 reads CASSRGGQGDYGYTF. As DNA, the CDR3 is TGTGCCAGTAGTAGAGGGGGACAGGGGGACTATGGCTACACCTTC. The chain links TRBV19 to TRBJ1-2; 11 nucleotides agree with TRBD1. CDR3 length: 15 residues. The germline CDR1 and CDR2 sequences are LNHDA and SQIVND (reference sequence). V trimming: 4 bases; J trimming: 3 bases; junction bases outside the gene matches: 4.

The J gene is TRBJ2-3, the V gene TRBV6-2 or TRBV6-3; TRBD2 matches at 7 bases. Germline V gene lookup returns CDR1 MNHEY and CDR2 SVGEGT. V was pared by 3 bases and J by 4 bases, with 10 bases of the junction left unmatched. This CDR3 spans 16 amino acids. The CDR3 DNA reads as TGTGCCAGCAGTTATCTTCTAGCGGAGTCCGCAGATACGCAGTATTTT. Translation gives CASSYLLAESADTQYF.

The chain combines TRBV3-1 (or the pseudogene TRBV3-2) with TRBJ2-1, with 11 bases fitting TRBD1. CDR1 is LGHDT and CDR2 is YNNKEL in the germline V gene (reference sequence). The CDR3 loop spans 17 amino acids. Trimming removed 2 bases from V and 0 bases from J; junction bases left unmatched: 3. CDR3 DNA: TGTGCCAGCAGCCAACTCGGGACAGGGGGCTCCTACAATGAGCAGTTCTTC. Its protein product is CASSQLGTGGSYNEQFF.

This chain links TRBV6-1 with TRBJ1-5; D gene ambiguous. The CDR3 runs 14 residues. Germline lookup yields CDR1 MNHNS and CDR2 SASEGT. Trimming took 1 base from V and 6 from J, leaving 10 bases between them. This CDR3 is CASSEGGPSQPQHF. The CDR3 DNA reads TGTGCCAGCAGTGAAGGAGGTCCAAGTCAGCCCCAGCATTTT.

This chain links TRBV5-1 with TRBJ1-1, with 8 bases aligning to TRBD1. Losses at the gene ends were 7 bases for V and 1 base for J; bases not matched to a gene: 3. Looked up from germline, CDR1 is SGHRS and CDR2 is YFSETQ. The CDR3 is 13 amino acids. DNA of the CDR3: TGCGCCAGCTCCACAGGGGGGAACACTGAAGCTTTCTTT. This gives the protein CASSTGGNTEAFF. Supplemented by reference TRBV5-1 and TRBJ1-1, the full variable domain reads KAGVTQTPRYLIKTRGQQVTLSCSPISGHRSVSWYQQTPGQGLQFLFEYFSETQRNKGNFPGRFSGRQFSNSRSEMNVSTLELGDSALYLCASSTGGNTEAFFGQGTRLTVV.

The genes are TRBV6-6 and TRBJ1-6; D might be TRBD1 (5 bases). This CDR3 is built from 14 residues. Trimming pared 8 bases from V and 7 bases from J, leaving 15 bases between. In germline, CDR1 is MNHNY, CDR2 SVGAGI (reference sequence). The CDR3 reads CASQTAAGNSPLHF. CDR3 DNA: TGTGCCAGCCAGACAGCTGCGGGGAATTCACCCCTCCACTTT.

This rearrangement joins TRBV7-2 to TRBJ2-5; 10 positions match TRBD2. The germline V gene has CDR1 SGHTA and CDR2 FQGNSA. Unmatched junction bases numbered 9, after V lost 1 base and J lost 1 base. This CDR3 contains 18 residues. CDR3 nucleotides: TGTGCCAGCAGCTTAGGCCTAGCGGGAGTTCCCCTCCAAGAGACCCAGTACTTC. Protein product: CASSLGLAGVPLQETQYF.

V and J are TRBV27 and TRBJ2-7, with 7 bases aligning to TRBD1. Germline V gives CDR1 MNHEY, CDR2 SMNVEV (reference sequence). The V segment lost 2 bases and the J segment 1 base; nucleotides outside the gene matches: 5. CDR3 length: 15 amino acids. CDR3 loop: CASSLLGDRSYEQYF. The CDR3 region has the DNA TGTGCCAGCAGTTTACTGGGGGACAGATCCTACGAGCAGTACTTC.

This clone was detected ten times or more. The V and J genes are TRBV19 and TRBJ2-3, with D perhaps matching TRBD1 (6 bases). Trimming left V 5 bases short and J 0 bases short, with 21 bases between. The CDR3 runs 18 residues. Germline V gives CDR1 LNHDA, CDR2 SQIVND (reference sequence). The CDR3 DNA reads TGTGCCAGTAGTGGCCCCGGGACACCTGGTTTTAGCACAGATACGCAGTATTTT. It encodes CASSGPGTPGFSTDTQYF.

The chain uses TRBV10-1 and TRBJ2-5; the match to TRBD2 covers 7 bases. Germline assignment: CDR1 WNHNN and CDR2 SYGVQD (reference sequence). The CDR3 runs to 16 residues. The junction had 15 bases not matched to a gene; V was cut back by 6 bases and J by 5 bases. The CDR3 is CASSPGGAGKGETQYF. Here the CDR3 DNA reads TGCGCCAGCAGCCCTGGAGGAGCGGGAAAGGGCGAGACCCAGTACTTC.

V is TRBV10-3 and J is TRBJ2-7; tentatively, D is TRBD2 (5 bases). The CDR3 consists of 15 residues. CDR1 and CDR2 (germline): ENHRY, SYGVKD. V lost 5 bases to trimming and J lost 0 bases, with 14 bases between them. CDR3 nucleotide sequence: TGTGCCATCAGTCTTCTCCGGGGAAGCTCCTACGAGCAGTACTTC. Protein: CAISLLRGSSYEQYF.

This chain joins TRBV12-3 or TRBV12-4 and TRBJ2-3, with D hard to call. V was trimmed by 2 bases and J by 2 bases, leaving 5 bases between them. The CDR3 consists of 13 residues. The CDR3 DNA follows: TGTGCCAGCAGTTTAAGAGACACAGATACGCAGTATTTT. This translates into CASSLRDTDTQYF.

The rearrangement links TRBV6-4 to TRBJ2-7; 8 bases agree with TRBD2. The CDR3 is 14 amino acids. V lost 9 bases and J lost 2; bases outside the gene matches: 9. CDR1 and CDR2 (germline): MRHNA, SNTAGT. The chain's CDR3 is CARNLSGTPYEQYF. In DNA form, the CDR3 reads TGTGCCAGAAACCTTAGCGGGACTCCCTACGAGCAGTACTTC.

In its sample, this clone was seen a few times. The chain recombines TRBV14 with TRBJ2-3; 13 nucleotides match TRBD2. Germline trimming cut 3 bases from V and 4 bases from J; bases unmatched to any gene: 10. Germline CDR1 and CDR2: SGHDN and FVKESK. The CDR3 runs 18 residues. The CDR3 region has the DNA TGTGCCAGCAGCCAGGACGTTCCGGGACTAGCGGGGTCAGATACGCAGTATTTT. Translation gives CASSQDVPGLAGSDTQYF. The full variable domain, completed using reference TRBV14 and TRBJ2-3, is EAGVTQFPSHSVIEKGQTVTLRCDPISGHDNLYWYRRVMGKEIKFLLHFVKESKQDESGMPNNRFLAERTGGTYSTLKVQPAELEDSGVYFCASSQDVPGLAGSDTQYFGPGTRLTVL.